A single TCR beta chain is shown here with its context. Antigen unknown. The sample comes from a study of Ad26.COV2.S vaccination and SARS-CoV-2 variants. Overall study results and limits: There was reportedly substantial breadth in spike-specific CD8+ and CD4+ T cell responses after vaccination. The TCR breadth and depth analyses may have produced an underestimate of total T cell responses.

The treatment: around 19 received Ad26.COV2.S at low or high dose, single or two shots; about five received placebo; per-sample allocation not given. Sampling took place 63 days after the first vaccine or placebo injection. Measured with immunoSEQ multiplex PCR; TCRdb has only the in-frame clones, and not every one. The data show about 480,000 clones, roughly 85% seen once. From germline, CDR1 is LNHDA and CDR2 SQIVND (reference sequence). Trimming took off 5 bases at V and 2 bases at J, with 17 bases between the two ends. The CDR3 totals 16 residues. This sample comprised peripheral blood, obtained in a trial of Ad26.COV2.S vaccine versus placebo. V gene TRBV19 combines with J gene TRBJ2-3; tentative D call: TRBD2 (6 bases). The clonotype comes from a person aged 18-65 years who received the Ad26.COV2.S COVID-19 vaccine or a placebo. This chain's CDR3 is CASSLLGAGSTDTQYF. CDR3 DNA: TGTGCCAGTAGTTTGCTAGGGGCGGGATCCACAGATACGCAGTATTTT.